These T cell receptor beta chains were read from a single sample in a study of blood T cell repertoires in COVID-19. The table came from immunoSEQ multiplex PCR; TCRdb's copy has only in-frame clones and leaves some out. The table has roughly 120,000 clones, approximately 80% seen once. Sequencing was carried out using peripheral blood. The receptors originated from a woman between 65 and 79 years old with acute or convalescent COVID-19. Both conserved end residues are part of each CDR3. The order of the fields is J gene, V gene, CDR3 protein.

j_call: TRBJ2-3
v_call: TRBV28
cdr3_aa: CASNFKQVVGTDTQYF

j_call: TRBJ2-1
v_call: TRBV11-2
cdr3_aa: CASSDKVAGNNEQFF

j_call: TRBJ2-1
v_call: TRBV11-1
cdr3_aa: CASSFGLAGGNEQFF

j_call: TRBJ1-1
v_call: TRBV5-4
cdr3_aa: CASSPQTGGDTEAFF

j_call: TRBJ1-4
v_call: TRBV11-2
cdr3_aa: CASSFTRGYEKLFF

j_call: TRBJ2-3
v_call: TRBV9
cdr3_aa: CASSLNPERGAGDTQYF

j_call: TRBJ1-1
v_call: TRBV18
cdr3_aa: CASSPGQAEAFF

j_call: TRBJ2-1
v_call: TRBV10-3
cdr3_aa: CAISSRDRGLGNEQFF

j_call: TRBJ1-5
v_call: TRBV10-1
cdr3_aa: CASSESIWDNGYSNQPQHF

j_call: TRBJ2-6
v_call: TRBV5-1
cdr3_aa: CASSPTGQGSGANVLTF

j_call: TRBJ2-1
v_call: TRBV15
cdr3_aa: CATSRVVGTGGNEQFF

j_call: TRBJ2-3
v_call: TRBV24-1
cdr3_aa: CATSDLKGSQYF

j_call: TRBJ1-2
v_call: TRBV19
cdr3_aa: CASSSLGQGLYGYTF

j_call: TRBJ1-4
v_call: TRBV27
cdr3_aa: CASSPRRGYNEKLFF

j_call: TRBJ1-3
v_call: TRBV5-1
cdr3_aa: CASRSEAPGNTIYF

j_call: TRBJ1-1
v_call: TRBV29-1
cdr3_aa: CSVDSVLLLGASEAFF

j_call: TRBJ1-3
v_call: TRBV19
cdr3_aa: CASSTGTGAGNTIYF

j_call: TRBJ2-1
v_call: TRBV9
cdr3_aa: CASSAYGTSSYNEQFF

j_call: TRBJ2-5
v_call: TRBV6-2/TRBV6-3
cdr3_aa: CASSNPGVQETQYF

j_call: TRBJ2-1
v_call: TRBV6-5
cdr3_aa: CASTVGGSPYNEQFF

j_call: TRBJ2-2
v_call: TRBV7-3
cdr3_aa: CASSQREYGGELFF

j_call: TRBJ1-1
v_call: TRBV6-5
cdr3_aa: CASTPDRGRQTEAFF

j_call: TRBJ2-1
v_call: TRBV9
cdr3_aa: CASSFLAGGPYNEQFF

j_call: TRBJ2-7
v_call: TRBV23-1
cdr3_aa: CASNPPAGTPYPYEQYF

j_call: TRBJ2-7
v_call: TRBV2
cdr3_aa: CASSDDGTREQYF

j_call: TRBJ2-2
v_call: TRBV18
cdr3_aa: CASSPGQGNTGELFF

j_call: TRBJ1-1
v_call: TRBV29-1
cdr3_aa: CSALMGASEAFF

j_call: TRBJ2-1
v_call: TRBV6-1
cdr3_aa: CASARAGGGNEQFF

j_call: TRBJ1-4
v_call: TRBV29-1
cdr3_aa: CSVETGYSEKLFF

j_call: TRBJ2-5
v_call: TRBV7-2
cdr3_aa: CASSLSGGAETQYF

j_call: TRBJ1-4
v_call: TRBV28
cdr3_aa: CASSSTAGLIGKLFF

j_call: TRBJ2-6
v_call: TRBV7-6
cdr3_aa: CASSLGDSISGANVLTF

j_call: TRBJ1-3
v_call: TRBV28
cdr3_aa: CASSSRQGGNTIYF